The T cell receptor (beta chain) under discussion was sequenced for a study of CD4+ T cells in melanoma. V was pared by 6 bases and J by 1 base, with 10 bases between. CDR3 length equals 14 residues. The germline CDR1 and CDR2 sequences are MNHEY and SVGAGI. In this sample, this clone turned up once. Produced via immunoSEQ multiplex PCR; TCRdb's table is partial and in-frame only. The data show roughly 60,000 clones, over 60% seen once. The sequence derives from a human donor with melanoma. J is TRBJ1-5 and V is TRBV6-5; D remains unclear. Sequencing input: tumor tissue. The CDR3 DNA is TGTGCCAGCAGGTTTATGGGGAGCAATCAGCCCCAGCATTTT. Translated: CASRFMGSNQPQHF.